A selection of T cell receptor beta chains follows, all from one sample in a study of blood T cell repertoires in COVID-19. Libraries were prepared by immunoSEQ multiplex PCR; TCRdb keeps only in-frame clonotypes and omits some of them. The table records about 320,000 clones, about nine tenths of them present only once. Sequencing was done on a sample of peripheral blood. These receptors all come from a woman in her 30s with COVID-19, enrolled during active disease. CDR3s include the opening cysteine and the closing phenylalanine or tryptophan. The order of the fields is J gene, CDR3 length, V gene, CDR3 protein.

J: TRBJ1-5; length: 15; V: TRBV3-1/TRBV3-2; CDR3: CASSQGGQLNQPQHF
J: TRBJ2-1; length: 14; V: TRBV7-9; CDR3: CASSRLGSYNEQFF
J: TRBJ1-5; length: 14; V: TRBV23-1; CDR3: CASSPPGINQPQHF
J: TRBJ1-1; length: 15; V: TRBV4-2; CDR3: CASSQVGSRATEAFF
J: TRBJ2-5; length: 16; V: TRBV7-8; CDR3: CASSSMHGQGQETQYF
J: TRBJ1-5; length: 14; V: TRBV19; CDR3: CASRRQGHASPQHF
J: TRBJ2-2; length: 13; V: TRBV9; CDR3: CASSSANTGELFF
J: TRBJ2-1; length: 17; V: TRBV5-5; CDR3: CASSRAQNGGAGYEQFF
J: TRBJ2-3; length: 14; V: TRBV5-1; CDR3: CASSLRGGSDTQYF
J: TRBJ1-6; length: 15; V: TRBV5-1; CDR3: CASSRIGQGASPLHF
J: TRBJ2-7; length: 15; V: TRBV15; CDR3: CATSRAASGDYEQYF
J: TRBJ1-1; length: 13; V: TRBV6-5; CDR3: CASREIVNTEAFF
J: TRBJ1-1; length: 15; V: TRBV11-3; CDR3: CASSLGSGVNTEAFF
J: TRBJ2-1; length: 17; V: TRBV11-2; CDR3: CASSLVGSYLRYNEQFF
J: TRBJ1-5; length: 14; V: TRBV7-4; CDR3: CASSFRGSNQPQHF
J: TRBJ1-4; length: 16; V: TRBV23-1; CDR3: CASDSFGLWLNEKLFF
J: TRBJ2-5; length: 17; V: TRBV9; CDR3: CASSVVPLRGDQETQYF
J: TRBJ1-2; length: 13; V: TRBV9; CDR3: CASSTDSYYGYTF
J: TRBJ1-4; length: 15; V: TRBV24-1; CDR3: CATSDPGQGGEKLFF
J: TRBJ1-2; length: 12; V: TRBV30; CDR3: CASRDTEYGYTF
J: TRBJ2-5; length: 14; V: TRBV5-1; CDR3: CASSPTDRQETQYF
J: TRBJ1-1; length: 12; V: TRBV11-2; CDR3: CASSLGGVEAFF
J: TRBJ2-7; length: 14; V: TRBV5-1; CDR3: CASSAAGGGYEQYF
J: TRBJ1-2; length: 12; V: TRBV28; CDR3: CASSPGQYGYTF
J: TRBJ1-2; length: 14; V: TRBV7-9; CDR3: CASSYHDRGYGYTF
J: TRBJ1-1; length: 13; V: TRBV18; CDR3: CASSPSPNAEAFF
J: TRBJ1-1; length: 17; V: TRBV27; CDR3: CASSNRDRGLANTEAFF
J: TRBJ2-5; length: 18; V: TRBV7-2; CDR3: CASSLGGLARGGQETQYF
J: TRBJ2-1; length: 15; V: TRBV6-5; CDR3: CASSYTGTTYNEQFF
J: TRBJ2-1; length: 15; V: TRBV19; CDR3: CASKPTSGGDNEQFF
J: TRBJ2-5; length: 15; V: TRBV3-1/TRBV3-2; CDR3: CASSQDGLAAETQYF
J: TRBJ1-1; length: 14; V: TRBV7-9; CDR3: CASSLLDRAYEAFF
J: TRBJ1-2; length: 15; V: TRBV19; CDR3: CASSIMPGGLSGYTF
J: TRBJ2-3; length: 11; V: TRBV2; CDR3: CAYFGGDTQYF
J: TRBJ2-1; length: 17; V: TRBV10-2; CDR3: CASRVNLQRGDYNEQFF
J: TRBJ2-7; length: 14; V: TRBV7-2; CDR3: CASSPPGVVREQYF
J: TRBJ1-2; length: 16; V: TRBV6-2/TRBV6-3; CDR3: CASSPYATGGVYGYTF
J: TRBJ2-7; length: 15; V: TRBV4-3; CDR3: CASSTRRDSSYEQYF
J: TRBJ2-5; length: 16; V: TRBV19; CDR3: CASSWGDDGEWETQYF
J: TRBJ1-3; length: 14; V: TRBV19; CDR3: CASSIRDSGNTIYF
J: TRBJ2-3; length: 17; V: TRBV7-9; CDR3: CASSLAVGGEEIDTQYF
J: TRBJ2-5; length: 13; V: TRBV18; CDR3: CASSPGQGGTQYF
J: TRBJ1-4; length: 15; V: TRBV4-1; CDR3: CASSQGQRVNEKLFF
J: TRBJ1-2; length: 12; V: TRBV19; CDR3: CASGGANYGYTF
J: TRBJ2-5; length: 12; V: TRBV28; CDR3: CASNQGLETQYF
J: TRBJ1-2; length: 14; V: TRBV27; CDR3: CASSPNAGATGYTF
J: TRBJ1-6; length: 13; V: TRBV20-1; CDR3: CSASPRPNSPLHF
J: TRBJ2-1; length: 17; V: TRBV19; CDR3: CASSISGGVSSYNEQFF
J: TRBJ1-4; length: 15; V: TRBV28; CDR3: CASSQTAATNEKLFF
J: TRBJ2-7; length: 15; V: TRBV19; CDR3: CASSIGAGVSDEQYF
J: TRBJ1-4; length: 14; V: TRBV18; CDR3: CASSRQATNEKLFF
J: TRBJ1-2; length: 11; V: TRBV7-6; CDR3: CAIKQGDGYTF
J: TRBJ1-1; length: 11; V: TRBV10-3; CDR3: CAILQGTEAFF
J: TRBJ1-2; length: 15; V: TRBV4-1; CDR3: CASSQDDRGRGGYTF
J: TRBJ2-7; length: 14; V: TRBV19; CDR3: CASGGYGGPYEQYF
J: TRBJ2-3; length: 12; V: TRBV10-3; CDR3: CAISDVEDTQYF
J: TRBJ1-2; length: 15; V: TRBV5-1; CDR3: CASSSTPGTGLGYTF